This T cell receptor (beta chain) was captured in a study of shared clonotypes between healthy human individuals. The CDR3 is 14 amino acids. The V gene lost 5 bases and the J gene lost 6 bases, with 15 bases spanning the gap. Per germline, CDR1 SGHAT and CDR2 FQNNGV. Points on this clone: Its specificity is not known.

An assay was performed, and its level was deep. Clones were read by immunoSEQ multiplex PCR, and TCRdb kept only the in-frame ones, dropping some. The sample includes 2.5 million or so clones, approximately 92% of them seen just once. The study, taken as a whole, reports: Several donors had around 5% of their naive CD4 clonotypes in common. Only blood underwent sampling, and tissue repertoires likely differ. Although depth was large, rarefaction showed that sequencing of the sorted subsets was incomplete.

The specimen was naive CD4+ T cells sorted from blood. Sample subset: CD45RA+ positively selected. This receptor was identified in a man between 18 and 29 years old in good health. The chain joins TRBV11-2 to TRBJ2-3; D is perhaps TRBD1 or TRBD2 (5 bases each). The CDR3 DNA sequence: TGTGCCAGCAGCGCTACTAGGGGCTCGGATACGCAGTATTTT. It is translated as CASSATRGSDTQYF.